This TCR beta chain came from a study of T cells in Graves' hyperthyroidism and ophthalmopathy (dated by TCRdb to about 2019). About the study as a whole: Peripheral blood was collected at initial diagnosis, before any treatment. To identify TCR V-J signatures that set the groups apart, the researchers used a discovery cohort of 95 to 100 patients, made up of around 42 with Graves' ophthalmopathy and some 55 with stable Graves' hyperthyroidism. An independent validation cohort of around 19 hyperthyroidism patients and 17 patients who later progressed to ophthalmopathy tested prospective prediction of ophthalmopathy. The 100 discovery patients were randomly split 7:3 into training and test sets. The study also compared thyroid tissue and blood T-cell repertoires from several Graves' hyperthyroidism patients. After blood sampling, hyperthyroidism patients were treated with methimazole at a starting dose of 30 mg daily, and ophthalmopathy patients were treated with high-dose intravenous methylprednisolone. The paper describes TCR Vbeta CDR3 sequencing of about 140 peripheral blood samples, made up of roughly 40 ophthalmopathy patients, some 80 hyperthyroidism patients and approximately 17 progressor patients. Study-level results and caveats: Sample size was not statistically predetermined, and blinding of investigators to group allocation was not performed. In validation, progression to ophthalmopathy was predicted by the model with 55% to 71% sensitivity and 72.22% specificity, a median of roughly 6.4 months before onset. A model built on a 13 V-J signature distinguished ophthalmopathy from stable hyperthyroidism, reaching about 89% sensitivity and under 84% specificity in cross-validation and 80%/75% in testing. Most expanded thyroid clonotypes (frequency above 0.001) were also detected in blood, suggesting blood repertoires may reflect thyroid immune responses.

Reading from cysteine to phenylalanine, the CDR3 counts 17 amino acids. Only CDR3 DNA remains: 51 bases, in frame from the first base. Trimming leaves V shorter by 6 bases and J shorter by 0 bases, with the junction holding 11 bases beyond the gene matches. CDR1 and CDR2 are drawn from the germline V gene: MDHEN, SYDVKM. This clonotype was seen repeatedly, ten times or more. The target of this receptor is not known. Base qualities are not recorded, but no much larger clone differs from it by a single base. Amplification of TCR beta CDR3 regions was carried out from RNA transcripts. The first round of RT-PCR for the TCR CDR3 was performed with the HTBI primer set and the Qiagen OneStep RT-PCR kit. The libraries were constructed in a second round of multiplex PCR and then size-selected and purified. Sequencing of the libraries was done on an Illumina HiSeq2000 using paired-end 100 bp reads. Turning to the authors' computational methods: SOAPnuke was used to process the raw data, with reads discarded if the reads contained adapters or uncalled bases, had a mean Phred below 15, or lacked an exact constant-primer or identifier match. High-quality paired reads were merged with COPE v1.2.5, and unique nucleotide sequences were defined as clonotypes. MiTCR v1.1 was used to align the clonotypes against IMGT TRBV, TRBD and TRBJ reference segments. The analysis included only V-J combinations with a frequency above 0.0001, which together covered more than 98% of the repertoires. A TCS score was defined as the ratio of F50 (clonal expansion) to E x V (chaos), with BLOSUM62-based TCRdist applied between CDR3 peptides within each V-J. Welch's t-statistics and random forest reduced 500 to 550 V-J features to 13, which were used in a naive Bayes classifier (R e1071). Starting from the raw public reads, TCRdb applied fastp trimming at Q25, assembled clones with MiXCR and retained in-frame beta chains. Each record represents a unique CDR3 protein, reported with the most common genes and DNA among its rows. Clone size and V and J calls follow TCRdb, not the original study. Recorded for this sample are some 500,000 distinct CDR3 sequences; approximately 15% of them occurred a single time. Of the sample, 17% is held by the ten largest clones.

Stable Graves' hyperthyroidism was defined as the absence of progression to ophthalmopathy over 18 months of follow-up. Hyperthyroidism patients were newly diagnosed, with disease duration under 2 months, and aged 18 to 65 years. The study excluded patients with uncontrolled infections, other autoimmune diseases, pregnancy or lactation. Clinical symptoms, serum thyroxine and TRAb, thyroid ultrasound, and orbital computed tomography formed the basis for the diagnoses. PBMCs were separated from 10 ml of fresh peripheral blood using Ficoll-Paque density gradient centrifugation. Total RNA was extracted with Trizol reagent, and quality was checked on an Agilent 2100 Bioanalyzer.

Recombination linked TRBV28 to TRBJ1-3; 7 nucleotides in the junction match TRBD1. The source is a woman between 18 and 30 years old with Graves' hyperthyroidism. Source material: blood. The CDR3 protein sequence reads: CASSPLGQRDSGNTIYF. At the DNA level, the sequence is TGTGCCAGCAGCCCATTGGGACAGCGAGACTCTGGAAACACCATATATTTT.